This T cell receptor (beta chain) was identified during a study of patients and donors after allogeneic stem cell transplantation. TCRdb processed the RT-PCR reads anew with MiXCR; each CDR3 protein has one entry. Among over 200,000 distinct CDR3 sequences listed, around 41% were seen once. Germline V gene lookup returns CDR1 SGHTA and CDR2 FQGTGA. This CDR3 has 13 residues. V was clipped by 0 bases and J by 1 base, with 3 bases between them. The rearrangement joins TRBV7-3 to TRBJ2-5; no reliable D call. Sequenced: blood, either unsorted or a sorted T cell fraction (not recorded which). This receptor was identified in a human donor who was either an allogeneic HSCT recipient or a stem cell or donor lymphocyte infusion donor (not recorded which). It is not recorded whose cells these are; they may come from a transplant donor. The CDR3 sequence is CASSLTLQETQYF. DNA for the CDR3: TGTGCCAGCAGCTTAACTCTCCAAGAGACCCAGTACTTC.